The 17 T cell receptor beta chains reported below all come from one sample, sequenced in a study of CD8 T cells in Susac syndrome. Reverse transcription of about 0.5 to 1 ug RNA was carried out with random hexamers. Each CDR3 protein is one row after TCRdb ran MiXCR on the immunoSEQ multiplex PCR reads. The sample contains some 300,000 distinct CDR3 sequences, roughly 85% of which appear only once. The sample was CD8+ T cells from PBMCs. Receptors were obtained from a human donor with multiple sclerosis.

This clonotype has a single count. This chain joins TRBV9 and TRBJ2-1; D might be TRBD2 (6 bases). The V and J ends lost 2 bases and 0 bases respectively, with 15 bases between them. CDR3 length equals 17 residues. Germline loops: CDR1 SGDLS, CDR2 YYNGEE. For the CDR3, the DNA is TGTGCCAGCAGCGTCCTCGGGACTCTTAGCTCCTACAATGAGCAGTTCTTC. It encodes CASSVLGTLSSYNEQFF.

V gene TRBV27 combines with J gene TRBJ2-2; maybe TRBD2 (5 bases). Germline loops: CDR1 MNHEY, CDR2 SMNVEV (reference sequence). The CDR3 runs 13 residues. The V gene lost 0 bases and the J gene lost 6 bases, with 5 bases spanning the gap. Written as DNA, the CDR3 is TGTGCCAGCAGTTTATCGCGGGCCGGGGAGCTGTTTTTT. Its translation is CASSLSRAGELFF.

The chain uses TRBV7-9 and TRBJ1-5; D not resolved. The CDR3 is 12 residues long. Trimming left V 1 base short and J 9 bases short, with 7 bases between. CDR1 is SEHNR and CDR2 is FQNEAQ in the germline V gene (reference sequence). The CDR3 DNA reads TGTGCCAGCAGCTTAGGCTCGCTGCCCCAGCATTTT. It is translated as CASSLGSLPQHF.

The chain recombines TRBV6-2 or TRBV6-3 with TRBJ2-1; D may be TRBD1 (5 bases). The V gene lost 0 bases and the J gene lost 7 bases, with 19 bases spanning the gap. This CDR3 spans 17 amino acids. Germline CDR1 and CDR2: MNHEY and SVGEGT. The CDR3 reads CASSYSTTSRVRNEQFF. The CDR3 nucleotides are TGTGCCAGCAGTTACTCGACAACCAGCAGGGTAAGAAATGAGCAGTTCTTC.

The table lists this clonotype with a count of one. The chain is built from TRBV25-1 and TRBJ1-1; D unclear. Germline V gene lookup returns CDR1 MGHDK and CDR2 SYGVNS. V was trimmed by 4 bases and J by 1 base, leaving 4 bases between them. The CDR3 is 12 residues long. The CDR3 DNA sequence: TGTGCCAGCAGTGCCCAGAACACTGAAGCTTTCTTT. Amino acid sequence: CASSAQNTEAFF. Complete variable domain (other parts from reference TRBV25-1 and TRBJ1-1): EADIYQTPRYLVIGTGKKITLECSQTMGHDKMYWYQQDPGMELHLIHYSYGVNSTEKGDLSSESTVSRIRTEHFPLTLESARPSHTSQYLCASSAQNTEAFFGQGTRLTVV.

The gene calls are TRBV20-1 and TRBJ2-1; no definite D call. Germline V gives CDR1 DFQATT, CDR2 SNEGSKA (reference sequence). CDR3 length: 10 amino acids. Trimming pared 3 bases from V and 10 bases from J, leaving 7 bases between. The CDR3 DNA is TGCAGTGCTAGGGTCAGGGAGCAGTTCTTC. It translates to CSARVREQFF.

The gene calls are TRBV28 and TRBJ2-7; 12 bases are shared with TRBD1. The CDR3 is 16 amino acids. Per germline, CDR1 MDHEN and CDR2 SYDVKM. Germline trimming cut 5 bases from V and 2 bases from J; bases unmatched to any gene: 7. Here the CDR3 reads CASSGRDRGLTYEQYF. CDR3 nucleotides: TGTGCCAGCAGTGGCCGGGACAGGGGGCTTACCTACGAGCAGTACTTC.

The chain carries TRBV29-1 and TRBJ2-5; 7 bases map to TRBD2. Trimming took 6 bases from V and 2 from J; bases not matched to a gene: 15. CDR3 length: 16 amino acids. The germline gives CDR1 SQVTM, CDR2 ANQGSEA. Written as DNA, the CDR3 is TGCAGCGTGAAGTTCCGCCGGGAGGCTAAACAAGAGACCCAGTACTTC. Protein sequence: CSVKFRREAKQETQYF.

This clonotype was recorded a few times. The chain employs TRBV7-9 and TRBJ2-1; D possibly corresponds to TRBD2 (5 bases). This CDR3 is built from 16 residues. CDR1 and CDR2 from the germline V gene are SEHNR and FQNEAQ (reference sequence). Trimming left V 5 bases short and J 2 bases short, with 16 bases between. The CDR3 nucleotides are TGTGCCAGCAGCCTCTTAAGGGAGATGGCCTACAATGAGCAGTTCTTC. The encoded protein is CASSLLREMAYNEQFF.

The gene calls are TRBV11-2 and TRBJ2-5; TRBD2 aligns across 7 bases. In germline, CDR1 is SGHAT, CDR2 FQNNGV. Trimming cost V 5 bases and J 1 base; bases outside gene matches: 22. CDR3 length: 20 amino acids. The chain's CDR3 is CASSPQSGRARERLQETQYF. The CDR3 bases are TGTGCCAGCAGCCCCCAAAGTGGGAGGGCCCGTGAAAGGCTCCAAGAGACCCAGTACTTC.

V gene TRBV9 combines with J gene TRBJ2-1, with 7 bases identical to TRBD1. The CDR3 sequence is 12 residues long. Germline-derived CDR1 and CDR2 are SGDLS and YYNGEE. Trimming cost V 4 bases and J 10 bases; bases outside gene matches: 5. The CDR3 sequence: CASSPGQEEQFF. Here the CDR3 DNA reads TGTGCCAGCAGCCCCGGACAGGAGGAGCAGTTCTTC. The complete variable domain, with remaining parts taken from reference TRBV9 and TRBJ2-1, reads DSGVTQTPKHLITATGQRVTLRCSPRSGDLSVYWYQQSLDQGLQFLIQYYNGEERAKGNILERFSAQQFPDLHSELNLSSLELGDSALYFCASSPGQEEQFFGPGTRLTVL.

This chain uses TRBV11-1 with TRBJ2-7; 11 nucleotides line up with TRBD2. The CDR3 covers 20 residues. Losses at the gene ends were 4 bases for V and 2 bases for J; bases not matched to a gene: 19. Per germline, CDR1 SGHAT and CDR2 FQDESV (reference sequence). Here the CDR3 DNA reads TGTGCCAGCAGCTCTTCAACCGGGACTAGCGGAATTAGATTTACCTACGAGCAGTACTTC. Translation: CASSSSTGTSGIRFTYEQYF.

The chain carries TRBV27 and TRBJ2-1, with 8 bases identical to TRBD1. This CDR3 spans 15 amino acids. The V gene's germline CDR1 is MNHEY and CDR2 SMNVEV (reference sequence). J gave up 5 bases and V 6 bases, and 9 bases lay outside the gene matches. The DNA of the CDR3 is TGTGCCAGCAGGCCCCCCGACAGGGGACACAATGAGCAGTTCTTC. Amino acid sequence: CASRPPDRGHNEQFF.

The chain uses TRBV29-1 and TRBJ2-7; weak D call: TRBD2 (5 bases). In germline, CDR1 is SQVTM, CDR2 ANQGSEA. V gave up 1 base and J gave up 7 bases, with 11 bases separating them. This CDR3 has 12 residues. The CDR3, as DNA: TGCAGCGTTGAAGGTAGCGTGGGAGAGCAGTACTTC. The encoded protein is CSVEGSVGEQYF.

The chain couples TRBV19 to TRBJ2-1; D is perhaps TRBD1 (6 bases). CDR3 length: 15 residues. V was trimmed by 4 bases and J by 2 bases, leaving 12 bases between them. Germline V CDR1 and CDR2: LNHDA, SQIVND (reference sequence). The CDR3 is CASSRGPGAYNEQFF. The CDR3 DNA reads TGTGCCAGTAGTAGGGGGCCAGGTGCCTACAATGAGCAGTTCTTC.

The chain recombines TRBV27 with TRBJ2-1; possible D gene TRBD1, 7 bases. The V end was cut by 8 bases, the J end by 0 bases, with 11 bases between. This CDR3 has 14 residues. Germline lookup yields CDR1 MNHEY and CDR2 SMNVEV (reference sequence). CDR3 coding DNA: TGTGCCAGCGGAGGGGGCGCCTCCTACAATGAGCAGTTCTTC. Its translation is CASGGGASYNEQFF.

The table lists this clonotype with a few counts. This chain links TRBV28 with TRBJ2-7, with 14 bases identical to TRBD2. Per the germline V gene, CDR1 is MDHEN and CDR2 is SYDVKM. The CDR3 is 18 amino acids. Trimming took 6 bases from V and 0 from J; bases not matched to a gene: 10. CDR3 sequence: CASRVGLAGDPNSYEQYF. DNA for the CDR3: TGTGCCAGCAGGGTGGGACTAGCGGGAGACCCGAACTCCTACGAGCAGTACTTC.